This T cell receptor beta chain was captured by sequencing in a study of Ad26.COV2.S vaccination and SARS-CoV-2 variants. Study details: The study gave Ad26.COV2.S intramuscularly, once or twice 56 days apart. The study, taken as a whole, reports: Vaccine and placebo recipients had comparable breadth of non-spike TCRs. The study found higher spike-specific TCR breadth in vaccine than placebo recipients. Breadth, reportedly substantial, characterized the spike-specific CD8+ and CD4+ T cell responses after vaccination.

Of note for this clone: Its antigen is as yet unknown.

The CDR3 length is 14 residues. Germline CDR1 reads LNHDA; CDR2 reads SQIVND (reference sequence). Trimming stripped 6 bases from V and 2 bases from J, with 14 bases between. Method: immunoSEQ multiplex PCR; TCRdb's copy keeps in-frame clones and lacks some. This table has some 370,000 clones, 83% appearing once. The sample's treatment: about 20 received Ad26.COV2.S at low or high dose, single or two shots; roughly 5 received placebo; per-sample allocation not given. At day 63 after the first vaccine or placebo injection, samples were drawn. The starting material was peripheral blood, obtained in a trial of Ad26.COV2.S vaccine versus placebo. This chain uses TRBV19 with TRBJ2-7; D is possibly TRBD2 (5 bases). This receptor was obtained from a person aged 18-65 years who received the Ad26.COV2.S COVID-19 vaccine or a placebo. The CDR3 is CASRAVGRTYEQYF. The CDR3 DNA reads as TGTGCCAGTAGAGCGGTAGGACGAACCTACGAGCAGTACTTC. Combining the CDR3 with reference TRBV19 and TRBJ2-7 gives the whole variable domain DGGITQSPKYLFRKEGQNVTLSCEQNLNHDAMYWYRQDPGQGLRLIYYSQIVNDFQKGDIAEGYSVSREKKESFPLTVTSAQKNPTAFYLCASRAVGRTYEQYFGPGTRLTVT.